This T cell receptor beta chain was observed in a study of liver allograft versus peripheral blood T cells. In the study overall: Repertoires from peripheral blood of liver transplant recipients were compared with those inside their transplanted livers.

Study results and limitations: Repertoires of T cell receptors in liver allografts reportedly differed from peripheral blood repertoires.

TCRdb independently ran MiXCR on the reads; one entry per CDR3 protein. Of 6,500 to 9,500 distinct CDR3 sequences listed, around a sixth are singletons. This CDR3 region has 15 residues. Per germline, CDR1 SEHNR and CDR2 FQNEAQ (reference sequence). Trimming cost V 1 base and J 3 bases, with 12 bases left between them. A word on this clonotype: Its specificity is unknown.

The sequence derives from a human patient who had a liver transplant. The graft donor may be the source of some T cells. The rearrangement joins TRBV7-9 to TRBJ1-1; D call uncertain. The CDR3 reads CASSLVGIDYTEAFF. The CDR3 bases are TGTGCCAGCAGCTTAGTAGGGATCGACTACACTGAAGCTTTCTTT.